This TCR beta chain was retrieved from a study of monozygotic twins with inflammatory bowel disease. UMIs that included a 6-nucleotide sample barcode were added by template switching, which took place during cDNA synthesis. Two nested PCRs, of around 16 and 10 cycles, processed TCRalpha and TCRbeta cDNA. TCRdb reprocessed the 5' RACE reads and stores each CDR3 protein as one record, lacking DNA. Listed are some 400,000 distinct CDR3 sequences; 2% to 2.5% falls within the top ten. The CDR3 sequence is 16 residues long. Germline loops: CDR1 KGHDR, CDR2 SFDVKD. This chain joins TRBV24-1 and TRBJ2-3; without DNA, the TCRdb call of TRBD1 cannot be checked. The receptor was isolated from a human donor with ulcerative colitis or Crohn's disease, or a healthy co-twin of an affected twin (not recorded which). The sequenced sample consisted of blood. The CDR3 sequence is CATSDSAETGGDTQYF.